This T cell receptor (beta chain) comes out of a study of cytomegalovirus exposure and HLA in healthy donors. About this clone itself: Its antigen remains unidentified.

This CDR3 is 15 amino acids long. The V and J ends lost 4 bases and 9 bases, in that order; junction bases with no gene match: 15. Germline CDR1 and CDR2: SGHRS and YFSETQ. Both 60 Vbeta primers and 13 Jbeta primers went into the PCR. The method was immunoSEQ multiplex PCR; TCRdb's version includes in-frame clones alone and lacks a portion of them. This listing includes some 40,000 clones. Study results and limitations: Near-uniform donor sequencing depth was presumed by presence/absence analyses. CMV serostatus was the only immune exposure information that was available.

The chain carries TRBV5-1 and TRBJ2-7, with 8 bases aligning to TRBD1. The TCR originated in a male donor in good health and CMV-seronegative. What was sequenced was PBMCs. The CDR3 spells CASSGRDRHQGGQYF. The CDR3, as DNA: TGCGCCAGCAGCGGACGGGACAGGCATCAGGGAGGGCAGTACTTC. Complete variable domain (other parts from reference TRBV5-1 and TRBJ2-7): KAGVTQTPRYLIKTRGQQVTLSCSPISGHRSVSWYQQTPGQGLQFLFEYFSETQRNKGNFPGRFSGRQFSNSRSEMNVSTLELGDSALYLCASSGRDRHQGGQYFGPGTRLTVT.